The sequence of this T cell receptor (beta chain) was determined in a study of cytomegalovirus exposure and HLA in healthy donors. Germline V gene sequence: CDR1 SQVTM, CDR2 ANQGSEA. CDR3 length: 13 amino acids. Trimming cost V 7 bases and J 0 bases; bases outside gene matches: 3. PCR was performed using 60 Vbeta and 13 Jbeta primers. Assay: immunoSEQ multiplex PCR; the TCRdb copy retains only in-frame clones and omits some. The sample gives approximately 150,000 clones, 80% of which show up once; around 15% is in the top ten. Sequenced input: PBMCs. The genes are TRBV29-1 and TRBJ1-2; 9 nucleotides match TRBD1. The clonotype comes from a woman aged 40 to 50 in good health and CMV-seronegative. CDR3 sequence: CSARTGANYGYTF. CDR3 DNA: TGCAGCGCTCGGACAGGGGCTAACTATGGCTACACCTTC.